The 11 T cell receptor beta chains below were found in one sample sequenced in a study of spatial heterogeneity in lung cancer. Via MiXCR, TCRdb re-called the 5' RACE reads, giving one row per CDR3 protein. The table has tens of thousands of distinct CDR3 sequences, roughly 12% seen once; the top ten hold roughly 4.2%. The time point is: sample taken at primary tumor resection. No cells were sorted before sequencing. The whole RNA sequenced was extracted from tumor, nontumor lung or frozen PBMC. Sequencing used PBMCs, obtained at surgery. The receptors shown here come from a male donor with early-stage non-small cell lung cancer.

This chain connects TRBV27 to TRBJ2-7; D remains unclear. V was clipped by 4 bases and J by 5 bases, with 15 bases between them. The CDR3 contains 14 residues. Per the germline V gene, CDR1 is MNHEY and CDR2 is SMNVEV (reference sequence). The CDR3 DNA follows: TGTGCCAGCAGTTACCAGGCAGGAGTCAACGAGCAGTACTTC. Encoded protein: CASSYQAGVNEQYF.

This clonotype was counted a few times. The gene calls are TRBV3-1 and TRBJ2-1, with D perhaps TRBD2 (5 bases). CDR3 size: 13 residues. The V end was cut by 1 base, the J end by 9 bases, with 10 bases between. Germline CDR1 reads LGHDT; CDR2 reads YNNKEL (reference sequence). The CDR3 sequence: CASSQVGASEQFF. For the CDR3, the DNA is TGTGCCAGCAGCCAAGTGGGAGCAAGTGAGCAGTTCTTC.

On this clonotype itself: One junction end disagrees with the germline gene, perhaps due to a read error. The chain employs TRBV20-1 and TRBJ2-2; D is perhaps TRBD2 (5 bases). The CDR3 length is 15 residues. Germline loops: CDR1 DFQATT, CDR2 SNEGSKA (reference sequence). As DNA, the CDR3 is TGCAGTGCCAGAGGAAACGACTATAACACCGGGGAGCTGTTTTTT. It is translated as CSARGNDYNTGELFF.

The sample holds many counts of this clonotype. V and J are TRBV7-2 and TRBJ2-2; D gene unclear. Germline V gene data show CDR1 as SGHTA and CDR2 as FQGNSA. Trimming took off 1 base at V and 0 bases at J, with 3 bases between the two ends. The CDR3 is 14 residues long. The CDR3 region is CASSLGANTGELFF. CDR3 coding DNA: TGTGCCAGCAGCTTAGGAGCGAACACCGGGGAGCTGTTTTTT.

J is TRBJ2-4 and V is TRBV2; D call uncertain. Per germline, CDR1 SNHLY and CDR2 FYNNEI. Trimming left V 4 bases short and J 0 bases short, with 10 bases between. This CDR3 has 15 amino acids. CDR3 amino acids: CASSGNTLAKNIQYF. CDR3 bases: TGTGCCAGCAGTGGAAATACGCTAGCCAAAAACATTCAGTACTTC.

The chain links TRBV29-1 to TRBJ2-3, with 8 bases matching TRBD2. V shed 2 bases, J shed 7 bases, and the junction held 11 bases outside the gene matches. The germline gives CDR1 SQVTM, CDR2 ANQGSEA. The CDR3 is 15 amino acids. The CDR3 nucleotides read TGCAGCGTTGAAATACAGGGCGGGGGGCGATATACGCAGTATTTT. It is translated as CSVEIQGGGRYTQYF.

This clonotype was seen more than once but under ten times. The chain carries TRBV5-1 and TRBJ2-3, with 13 bases identical to TRBD2. The CDR3 is made up of 15 amino acids. CDR1 and CDR2 from the germline V gene are SGHRS and YFSETQ. The ends lost 4 bases at V and 6 bases at J; junction bases unmatched: 5. This chain's CDR3 is CASSDGLAGADTQYF. As DNA, the CDR3 is TGCGCCAGCAGCGATGGACTAGCGGGAGCGGATACGCAGTATTTT.

This clonotype occurred a few times. The V gene is TRBV29-1, the J gene TRBJ2-1; 10 positions agree with TRBD2. The ends lost 6 bases at V and 1 base at J; junction bases unmatched: 6. Germline V gene data show CDR1 as SQVTM and CDR2 as ANQGSEA. The CDR3 consists of 15 residues. The CDR3 sequence is CSVPSGRGSYNEQFF. The CDR3 bases are TGCAGCGTCCCCAGCGGGAGGGGGTCCTACAATGAGCAGTTCTTC.

The table lists this clonotype with a few counts. The CDR3 protein is CASTIGGGTSYEQYF. CDR3 nucleotides: TGCGCCAGCACCATTGGCGGCGGGACTTCTTACGAGCAGTACTTC. The chain joins TRBV5-1 to TRBJ2-7; TRBD2 might be the D (6 bases). Germline CDR1 and CDR2: SGHRS and YFSETQ. This CDR3 comprises 15 residues. Between the trimmed V and J ends, which lost 6 bases and 4 bases, there was a span of 20 bases.

This clonotype was seen just once. V is TRBV5-1 and J is TRBJ2-2; 7 bases are a match to TRBD1. The CDR3 sequence is 15 residues long. The V gene end was trimmed by 2 bases and the J gene end by 3 bases; junction bases not matched to a gene: 4. In germline, CDR1 is SGHRS, CDR2 YFSETQ. The CDR3 sequence: CASSLQGRDTGELFF. CDR3 nucleotides: TGCGCCAGCAGCTTACAGGGGCGGGACACCGGGGAGCTGTTTTTT.

The V and J genes are TRBV4-1 and TRBJ2-6, with 7 positions matching TRBD1. V gave up 7 bases and J gave up 5 bases; unmatched junction bases: 5. CDR1 and CDR2 (germline): MGHRA, YSYEKL. This CDR3 has 14 residues. CDR3 protein: CASTEGQRANVLTF. CDR3 coding DNA: TGCGCCAGCACCGAGGGACAGCGGGCCAACGTCCTGACTTTC.